This entry features one T cell receptor beta chain sequence. The data were taken from a study of monozygotic twins with inflammatory bowel disease. From the 5' RACE reads, TCRdb lists one entry per CDR3 protein and no DNA. The sample includes a few hundred thousand distinct CDR3 sequences. This sequence originates from a human donor with ulcerative colitis or Crohn's disease, or a healthy co-twin of an affected twin (not recorded which). The sequenced sample was blood.

The CDR3 here is CASSQGAGELFF. This chain joins TRBV5-4 and TRBJ2-2; no DNA is available, so the TRBD1 call from TCRdb remains unchecked. The length of the CDR3 is 12 residues. The germline gives CDR1 SGHNT, CDR2 YYREEE (reference sequence).